A single sample gave rise to the 17 T cell receptor beta chains below, sequenced in a study of cytomegalovirus exposure and HLA in healthy donors. The data were produced by immunoSEQ multiplex PCR, yet TCRdb's version contains in-frame clones alone and is incomplete. Of 120,000 or so clones listed, roughly 86% are singletons. Sequencing was performed on PBMCs. These receptor sequences come from a man aged 18 to 29 in good health and CMV-seronegative.

V gene TRBV12-5 combines with J gene TRBJ2-1, with D unresolved. The V end lost 5 bases, the J end lost 0 bases, and 8 bases lay between the germline ends. This CDR3 has 14 residues. Germline V gene data show CDR1 as LGHNT and CDR2 as FRNRAP. CDR3 coding DNA: TGTGCTAGTGGTGGGCCGAGCTCCTACAATGAGCAGTTCTTC. This translates into CASGGPSSYNEQFF.

This chain uses TRBV6-5 with TRBJ2-3; a weak D match, TRBD2 (5 bases). The germline V and J ends were trimmed by 4 bases and 0 bases, with 11 bases remaining between them. This CDR3 region has 15 residues. Germline V gene sequence: CDR1 MNHEY, CDR2 SVGAGI. CDR3 DNA: TGTGCCAGCAGTTCCCGGGATCCTAGCACAGATACGCAGTATTTT. As protein: CASSSRDPSTDTQYF.

This clone was counted a few times. V and J are TRBV6-5 and TRBJ1-6; D perhaps matches TRBD1 (6 bases). CDR1 and CDR2 from the germline V gene are MNHEY and SVGAGI. Trimming took 8 bases from V and 7 from J, leaving 12 bases between them. This CDR3 comprises 13 residues. The CDR3 is CASFGQWNSPLHF. Written as DNA, the CDR3 is TGTGCCAGCTTTGGACAGTGGAATTCACCCCTCCACTTT.

The V and J genes are TRBV28 and TRBJ1-5, with no clear D. This CDR3 has 15 residues. V was trimmed by 2 bases and J by 2 bases, leaving 10 bases between them. CDR1 is MDHEN, CDR2 SYDVKM, per germline. The CDR3, as DNA: TGTGCCAGCAGTTTAGAGGGTCGCGGCAATCAGCCCCAGCATTTT. Encoded protein: CASSLEGRGNQPQHF.

The chain combines TRBV15 with TRBJ1-2; 9 bases align to TRBD1. V lost 8 bases and J lost 3; bases outside the gene matches: 7. CDR1 LNHNV and CDR2 YYDKDF come from the germline V gene (reference sequence). This CDR3 contains 14 residues. The CDR3 sequence: CATYAGQGHYGYTF. As DNA, the CDR3 is TGTGCCACCTACGCGGGACAGGGACACTATGGCTACACCTTC. Full variable domain (missing parts from reference TRBV15 and TRBJ1-2): DAMVIQNPRYQVTQFGKPVTLSCSQTLNHNVMYWYQQKSSQAPKLLFHYYDKDFNNEADTPDNFQSRRPNTSFCFLDIRSPGLGDTAMYLCATYAGQGHYGYTFGSGTRLTVV.

This clone is a singleton in its sample. The chain recombines TRBV19 with TRBJ1-2; 8 bases align to TRBD1. Germline lookup yields CDR1 LNHDA and CDR2 SQIVND (reference sequence). The CDR3 is 14 amino acids. Unmatched junction bases numbered 7, after V lost 7 bases and J lost 3 bases. CDR3 loop: CASILDRADYGYTF. CDR3 nucleotide sequence: TGTGCCAGTATCTTGGACAGGGCGGACTATGGCTACACCTTC.

The chain has TRBV27 and TRBJ2-2; 11 nucleotides agree with TRBD2. The CDR3 extends over 17 amino acids. Germline CDR1 MNHEY, CDR2 SMNVEV (reference sequence). The V segment lost 6 bases and the J segment 0 bases; nucleotides outside the gene matches: 6. This chain's CDR3 is CASRPGTSGPNTGELFF. CDR3 DNA sequence: TGTGCCAGCAGACCCGGGACTAGCGGACCGAACACCGGGGAGCTGTTTTTT.

Details on this clone: One end of the junction fails to match germline, which may point to a read error. The genes are TRBV18 and TRBJ2-7; 7 nucleotides agree with TRBD1. The CDR3 spans 13 residues. Germline V lookup: CDR1 KGHSH, CDR2 LQKENI. The CDR3 DNA follows: TGTGCCAGCTCACCCGACAGGGTTGGCAACCTTAACTTC. It encodes CASSPDRVGNLNF. Combining the CDR3 with reference TRBV18 and TRBJ2-7 gives the whole variable domain NAGVMQNPRHLVRRRGQEARLRCSPMKGHSHVYWYRQLPEEGLKFMVYLQKENIIDESGMPKERFSAEFPKEGPSILRIQQVVRGDSAAYFCASSPDRVGNLNFGPGTRLTVT.

J is TRBJ2-3 and V is TRBV7-8; TRBD2 agrees at 9 bases. Germline V lookup: CDR1 SGHVS, CDR2 FQNEAQ. The CDR3 consists of 15 residues. Trimming removed 4 bases from V and 2 bases from J; junction bases left unmatched: 4. The CDR3 reads CASSSRLADTDTQYF. CDR3 coding DNA: TGTGCCAGCAGCTCGAGACTAGCGGACACAGATACGCAGTATTTT.

This chain uses TRBV7-2 with TRBJ2-5; 16 positions agree with TRBD2. The CDR3 runs 18 residues. Germline V gene lookup returns CDR1 SGHTA and CDR2 FQGNSA. V dropped 5 bases and J dropped 0; count of bases not matched to a gene: 6. The CDR3 loop is CASSKGLAGGLNQETQYF. The DNA for the CDR3 is TGTGCCAGCAGCAAGGGACTAGCGGGAGGGCTGAACCAAGAGACCCAGTACTTC.

The genes are TRBV2 and TRBJ2-1, with TRBD2 as a possible D gene (5 bases). The germline V gene encodes CDR1 SNHLY and CDR2 FYNNEI. This CDR3 spans 16 amino acids. Trimming pared 1 base from V and 7 bases from J, leaving 17 bases between. The CDR3 DNA reads as TGTGCCAGCAGTGAAGATCTGGGGAGTTATGTAAATGAGCAGTTCTTC. Amino acid sequence: CASSEDLGSYVNEQFF.

J is TRBJ2-1 and V is TRBV13; D not resolved. Deletions cut 7 bases from V and 3 bases from J, with 22 bases between. In germline, CDR1 is PRHDT, CDR2 FYEKMQ (reference sequence). The CDR3 has 17 residues. CDR3 DNA sequence: TGTGCCAGCACCTCAAAGGAAGAGACACATAGCTACAATGAGCAGTTCTTC. Amino acids: CASTSKEETHSYNEQFF.

The rearrangement links TRBV25-1 to TRBJ2-7, with a weak D call TRBD2 (5 bases). This CDR3 contains 12 residues. Germline V gene data show CDR1 as MGHDK and CDR2 as SYGVNS. The ends were cut back, 8 bases at V and 7 bases at J, with 15 bases in the middle. As DNA, the CDR3 is TGTGCCAGCTTTAAGGACGGAGGAGAGCAGTACTTC. It translates to CASFKDGGEQYF.

This chain links TRBV6-5 with TRBJ1-1; TRBD1 agrees at 7 bases. There are 13 residues in the CDR3. Germline V gene sequence: CDR1 MNHEY, CDR2 SVGAGI. After removal of 8 bases from V and 0 bases from J, the junction contained 3 bases not matched to a gene. CDR3 coding DNA: TGTGCCAGCCGCGACAGGGTGAACACTGAAGCTTTCTTT. Residues: CASRDRVNTEAFF.

V and J are TRBV5-1 and TRBJ2-5; D is undetermined. V was pared by 3 bases and J by 5 bases, with 14 bases between. The CDR3 is 14 amino acids. The germline gives CDR1 SGHRS, CDR2 YFSETQ. DNA for the CDR3: TGCGCCAGCAGCTCCTCACTAAACCGGGAGACCCAGTACTTC. This gives the protein CASSSSLNRETQYF.

The chain has TRBV10-2 and TRBJ1-5, with D perhaps TRBD1 (5 bases). V dropped 4 bases and J dropped 3 bases, with 10 bases sitting between them. Germline loops: CDR1 WSHSY, CDR2 SAAADI. This CDR3 region has 14 residues. The CDR3 protein is CASSGQRINQPQHF. The CDR3 DNA follows: TGCGCCAGCAGTGGACAGAGAATCAATCAGCCCCAGCATTTT.

This clone was found a few times. The gene calls are TRBV6-5 and TRBJ1-3; tentative D call: TRBD1 (6 bases). CDR1 and CDR2 (germline): MNHEY, SVGAGI. This CDR3 is built from 15 residues. Trimming removed 2 bases at V and 7 bases at J, with 15 bases between. The CDR3 region has the DNA TGTGCCAGCAGTTACCAGCAGGGGAAGGGGAACACCATATATTTT. As protein: CASSYQQGKGNTIYF.